The 16 T cell receptor beta chains presented below share a single source sample, sequenced in a study of shared clonotypes between healthy human individuals. Some clones are missing from TCRdb's copy, which holds only in-frame ones; the method was immunoSEQ multiplex PCR. The top ten clones hold roughly 0.36% of a sample with millions of clones, more than 85% of them seen once. Input material: naive CD4+ T cells from PBMCs. The subset here: CD45RA+ positively selected. These receptors were collected from a young man in good health. Some clones in this sample may be carry-over from other donors' samples.

V is TRBV6-1 and J is TRBJ1-5, with a possible D match to TRBD1 (6 bases). Trimming removed 3 bases from V and 3 bases from J, with 12 bases in between. This CDR3 spans 15 amino acids. The germline V gene encodes CDR1 MNHNS and CDR2 SASEGT. CDR3 bases: TGTGCCAGCAGTGATCAAACAGGGAACAATCAGCCCCAGCATTTT. It codes for CASSDQTGNNQPQHF.

The V and J genes are TRBV5-1 and TRBJ1-1; TRBD1 agrees at 8 bases. The trim removed 5 bases at V and 1 base at J, leaving 4 bases unmatched. The germline CDR1 and CDR2 sequences are SGHRS and YFSETQ. The CDR3 covers 14 residues. CDR3 amino acids: CASRKGTGNTEAFF. DNA for the CDR3: TGCGCCAGCAGAAAGGGGACAGGGAACACTGAAGCTTTCTTT. The full variable domain, rest sourced from reference TRBV5-1 and TRBJ1-1, is KAGVTQTPRYLIKTRGQQVTLSCSPISGHRSVSWYQQTPGQGLQFLFEYFSETQRNKGNFPGRFSGRQFSNSRSEMNVSTLELGDSALYLCASRKGTGNTEAFFGQGTRLTVV.

CDR3 bases: TGTGCCATCAGTGAAGCCCTAGCGGGAGGGCAGGATACGCAGTATTTT. Translated, it gives CAISEALAGGQDTQYF. The gene calls are TRBV10-3 and TRBJ2-3, with TRBD2 matching over 12 bases. CDR3 size: 16 residues. Germline V lookup: CDR1 ENHRY, CDR2 SYGVKD. Germline trimming cut 3 bases from V and 6 bases from J; bases unmatched to any gene: 7.

The chain combines TRBV4-1 with TRBJ2-3; 7 nucleotides align to TRBD2. Unmatched junction bases numbered 8, after V lost 1 base and J lost 4 bases. The CDR3 loop spans 16 amino acids. Germline V lookup: CDR1 MGHRA, CDR2 YSYEKL. The CDR3 nucleotides read TGCGCCAGCAGCCAAGTTGTGGGAGGGCCCTCAGATACGCAGTATTTT. This encodes CASSQVVGGPSDTQYF.

V is TRBV6-5 and J is TRBJ2-7, with TRBD1 matching over 9 bases. This CDR3 spans 15 amino acids. Losses at the gene ends were 7 bases for V and 7 bases for J; bases not matched to a gene: 14. Germline CDR1 is MNHEY and CDR2 is SVGAGI. CDR3 loop: CASNLNRGLTGEQYF. The DNA for the CDR3 is TGTGCCAGCAACCTAAACAGGGGGCTGACTGGAGAGCAGTACTTC.

This clone was recorded a few times. This chain uses TRBV7-9 with TRBJ1-3; 9 bases match TRBD1. CDR3 length equals 17 residues. V lost 4 bases and J lost 0; bases outside the gene matches: 7. Germline V gives CDR1 SEHNR, CDR2 FQNEAQ (reference sequence). CDR3 loop: CASSSGQGRGSGNTIYF. CDR3 nucleotide sequence: TGTGCCAGCAGCTCCGGACAGGGGCGCGGCTCTGGAAACACCATATATTTT.

The rearrangement uses TRBV5-6 and TRBJ1-1; the match to TRBD1 covers 8 bases. The junction had 11 bases not matched to a gene; V was cut back by 4 bases and J by 3 bases. This CDR3 has 16 amino acids. CDR1 is SGHDT and CDR2 is YYEEEE in the germline V gene. The CDR3 loop is CASSPGWTGLYTEAFF. In DNA form, the CDR3 reads TGTGCCAGCAGCCCCGGATGGACAGGGCTTTACACTGAAGCTTTCTTT. The variable domain in full, completed from reference TRBV5-6 and TRBJ1-1, reads DAGVTQSPTHLIKTRGQQVTLRCSPKSGHDTVSWYQQALGQGPQFIFQYYEEEERQRGNFPDRFSGHQFPNYSSELNVNALLLGDSALYLCASSPGWTGLYTEAFFGQGTRLTVV.

The gene calls are TRBV29-1 and TRBJ2-5; D is uncertain. Deletions cut 1 base from V and 9 bases from J, with 12 bases between. Germline CDR1 reads SQVTM; CDR2 reads ANQGSEA. This CDR3 spans 12 amino acids. The DNA of the CDR3 is TGCAGCGTTGAAGTTGTTCGGAGCGCCCAGTACTTC. Translating gives CSVEVVRSAQYF.

This chain joins TRBV6-4 and TRBJ2-1; 8 positions agree with TRBD2. The CDR3 sequence is 19 residues long. With 6 bases clipped from V and 0 bases from J, the junction kept 16 bases outside the gene matches. From germline, CDR1 is MRHNA and CDR2 SNTAGT. The CDR3 here is CASRANGTRTKDSYNEQFF. The CDR3 DNA follows: TGTGCCAGCAGGGCAAATGGGACTAGGACTAAAGACTCCTACAATGAGCAGTTCTTC.

The chain recombines TRBV18 with TRBJ2-3, with 7 nucleotides matching TRBD2. This CDR3 contains 16 residues. Germline CDR1 KGHSH, CDR2 LQKENI. After removal of 4 bases from V and 5 bases from J, the junction contained 12 bases not matched to a gene. The DNA for the CDR3 is TGTGCCAGCTCACAGAGCTTGGGGACTACGGTAGATACGCAGTATTTT. Encoded protein: CASSQSLGTTVDTQYF.

This chain links TRBV7-9 with TRBJ2-7; D possibly corresponds to TRBD2 (6 bases). The CDR3 runs 15 residues. The V gene's germline CDR1 is SEHNR and CDR2 FQNEAQ (reference sequence). V dropped 8 bases and J dropped 2 bases, with 19 bases sitting between them. The chain's CDR3 is CASLPGPGVPYEQYF. CDR3 nucleotides: TGTGCCAGCCTCCCCGGTCCGGGGGTACCCTACGAGCAGTACTTC.

Notes on this clone: The same CDR3 also results from other DNA sequences found in this sample. This chain uses TRBV9 with TRBJ1-5; TRBD1 might be the D (6 bases). Trimming cost V 0 bases and J 4 bases, with 8 bases left between them. This CDR3 spans 14 amino acids. Looked up from germline, CDR1 is SGDLS and CDR2 is YYNGEE. CDR3 sequence reads: CASSVEGGNQPQHF. For the CDR3, the DNA is TGTGCCAGCAGCGTAGAGGGGGGAAATCAGCCCCAGCATTTT.

The chain carries TRBV6-6 and TRBJ1-5; the D gene is possibly TRBD1 (6 bases). The CDR3 sequence is 13 residues long. V lost 8 bases, J lost 6 bases, and 14 bases lay in between. CDR1 and CDR2 from the germline V gene are MNHNY and SVGAGI (reference sequence). CDR3 DNA sequence: TGTGCCAGCTCCGGGGGGGCGCGTCAGCCCCAGCATTTT. The encoded protein is CASSGGARQPQHF.

The CDR3 sequence: CASSTDLSRDYGYTF. The CDR3, as DNA: TGTGCCAGCAGTACAGACCTTAGCCGGGACTATGGCTACACCTTC. The chain is built from TRBV6-5 and TRBJ1-2; no firm D call. Germline CDR1 reads MNHEY; CDR2 reads SVGAGI. CDR3 size: 15 residues. Trimming shortened V by 5 bases and J by 3 bases, and 16 bases separated the two germline ends.

V gene TRBV2 combines with J gene TRBJ2-7; D is uncertain. The CDR3 length is 14 residues. Germline values: CDR1 SNHLY, CDR2 FYNNEI. V lost 4 bases, J lost 3 bases, and 13 bases lay in between. CDR3 loop: CASSADGKIYEQYF. In DNA, the CDR3 is TGTGCCAGCAGTGCAGATGGGAAGATCTACGAGCAGTACTTC.

This chain links TRBV18 with TRBJ2-7; possibly TRBD1 or TRBD2 for D (5 bases each). V was pared by 6 bases and J by 6 bases, with 18 bases between. Looked up from germline, CDR1 is KGHSH and CDR2 is LQKENI. This CDR3 has 14 residues. This chain's CDR3 is CASSAGTDLFEQYF. The CDR3 DNA reads TGTGCCAGCTCGGCCGGGACGGACCTGTTCGAGCAGTACTTC.